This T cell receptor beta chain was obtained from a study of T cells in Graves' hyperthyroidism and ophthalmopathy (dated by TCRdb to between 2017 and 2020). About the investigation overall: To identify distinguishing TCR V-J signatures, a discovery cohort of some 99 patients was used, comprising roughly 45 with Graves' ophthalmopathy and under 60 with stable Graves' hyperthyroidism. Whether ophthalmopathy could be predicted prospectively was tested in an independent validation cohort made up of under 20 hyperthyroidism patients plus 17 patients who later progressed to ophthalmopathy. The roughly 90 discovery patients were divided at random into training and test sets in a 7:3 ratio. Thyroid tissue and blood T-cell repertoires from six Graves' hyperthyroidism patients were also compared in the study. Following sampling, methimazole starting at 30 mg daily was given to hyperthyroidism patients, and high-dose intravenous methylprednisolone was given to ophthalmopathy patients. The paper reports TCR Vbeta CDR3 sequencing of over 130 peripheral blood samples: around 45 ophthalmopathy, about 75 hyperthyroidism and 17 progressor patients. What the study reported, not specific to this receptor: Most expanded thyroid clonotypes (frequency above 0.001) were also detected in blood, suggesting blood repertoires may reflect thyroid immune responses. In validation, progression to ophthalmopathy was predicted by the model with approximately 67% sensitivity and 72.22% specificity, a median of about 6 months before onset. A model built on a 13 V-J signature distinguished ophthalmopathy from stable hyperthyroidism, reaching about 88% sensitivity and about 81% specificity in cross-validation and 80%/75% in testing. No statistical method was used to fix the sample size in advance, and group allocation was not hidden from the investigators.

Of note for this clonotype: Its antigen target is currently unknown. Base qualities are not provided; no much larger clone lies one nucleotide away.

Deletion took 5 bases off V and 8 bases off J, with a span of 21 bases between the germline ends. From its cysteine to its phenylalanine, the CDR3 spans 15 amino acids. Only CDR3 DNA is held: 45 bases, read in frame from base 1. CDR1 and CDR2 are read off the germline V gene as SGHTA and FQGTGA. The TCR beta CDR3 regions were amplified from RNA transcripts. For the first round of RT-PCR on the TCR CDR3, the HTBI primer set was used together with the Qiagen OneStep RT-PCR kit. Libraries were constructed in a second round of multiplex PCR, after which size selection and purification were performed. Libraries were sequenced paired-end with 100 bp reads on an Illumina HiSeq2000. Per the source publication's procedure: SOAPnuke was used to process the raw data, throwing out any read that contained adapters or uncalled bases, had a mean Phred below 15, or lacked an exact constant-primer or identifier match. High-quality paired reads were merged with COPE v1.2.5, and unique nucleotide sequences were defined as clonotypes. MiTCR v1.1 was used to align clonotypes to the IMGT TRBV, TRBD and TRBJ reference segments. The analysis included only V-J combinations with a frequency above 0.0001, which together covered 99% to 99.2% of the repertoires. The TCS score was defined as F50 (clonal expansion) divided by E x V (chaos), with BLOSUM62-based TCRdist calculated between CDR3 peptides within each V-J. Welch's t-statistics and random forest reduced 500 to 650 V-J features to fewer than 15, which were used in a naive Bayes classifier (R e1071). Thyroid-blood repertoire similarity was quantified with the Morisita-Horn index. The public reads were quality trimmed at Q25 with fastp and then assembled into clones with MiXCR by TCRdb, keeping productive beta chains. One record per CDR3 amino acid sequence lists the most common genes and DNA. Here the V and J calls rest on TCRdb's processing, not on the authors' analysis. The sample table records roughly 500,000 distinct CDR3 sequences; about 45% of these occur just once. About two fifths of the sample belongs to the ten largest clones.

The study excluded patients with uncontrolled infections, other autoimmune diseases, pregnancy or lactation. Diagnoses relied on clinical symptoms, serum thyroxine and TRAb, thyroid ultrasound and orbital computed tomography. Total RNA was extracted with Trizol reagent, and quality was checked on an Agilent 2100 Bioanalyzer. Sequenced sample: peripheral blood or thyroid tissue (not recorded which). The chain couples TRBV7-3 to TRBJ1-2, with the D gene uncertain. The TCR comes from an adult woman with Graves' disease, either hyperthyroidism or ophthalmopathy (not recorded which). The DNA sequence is TGTGCCAGCAGCAGCTTACCCGGACTCGAGGGAGGCTACACCTTC. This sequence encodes CASSSLPGLEGGYTF.